These 6 T cell receptor beta chains share one sample of origin, sequenced in a study of T cells in Graves' hyperthyroidism and ophthalmopathy. The source material, RNA transcripts, was used to amplify TCR beta CDR3 regions. Researchers ran a first-round RT-PCR on the TCR CDR3 using the HTBI primer set. MiXCR, applied by TCRdb to the multiplex PCR reads, yields one record per CDR3 protein. Of 600,000 to 850,000 distinct CDR3 sequences listed, approximately 19% are singletons. Input material: blood. These receptors were obtained from a woman aged 50 to 60 with Graves' hyperthyroidism that later progressed to Graves' ophthalmopathy.

The chain couples TRBV9 to TRBJ1-2; TRBD1 aligns across 10 bases. CDR1 and CDR2 from the germline V gene are SGDLS and YYNGEE. V lost 0 bases, J lost 0 bases, and 5 bases stayed unmatched. The CDR3 consists of 17 residues. CDR3 loop: CASSVGGQGISNYGYTF. CDR3 DNA sequence: TGTGCCAGCAGCGTAGGGGGACAGGGGATATCTAACTATGGCTACACCTTC.

The table lists this clonotype with many counts. The chain recombines TRBV6-5 with TRBJ1-1, with 7 positions matching TRBD1. The V segment lost 0 bases and the J segment 2 bases; nucleotides outside the gene matches: 6. Germline CDR1 is MNHEY and CDR2 is SVGAGI. The CDR3 has 16 amino acids. The DNA for the CDR3 is TGTGCCAGCAGTTACTCAGCCGGGACAGTCAACACTGAAGCTTTCTTT. It translates to CASSYSAGTVNTEAFF.

The V and J genes are TRBV6-1 and TRBJ1-4; D is undetermined. V was clipped by 5 bases and J by 5 bases, with 18 bases between them. The CDR3 has 16 amino acids. Germline V CDR1 and CDR2: MNHNS, SASEGT. The CDR3 DNA reads TGTGCCAGCAGTACAGACCGGCCACAGAGAAATGAAAAACTGTTTTTT. Translated, it gives CASSTDRPQRNEKLFF.

This clonotype was seen a single time. The DNA of the CDR3 is TGTGCCAGCAGAAGGTTGGTGGGGGGGGGCTATCTGGAGCAGTTCTTC. Translation: CASRRLVGGGYLEQFF. The V call is TRBV5-8, the J call TRBJ2-1, with D perhaps matching TRBD2 (7 bases). CDR1 SGHTS and CDR2 YDEGEE come from the germline V gene. The CDR3 length is 16 residues. The germline V and J ends were trimmed by 5 bases and 10 bases, with 25 bases remaining between them.

This rearrangement joins TRBV19 to TRBJ2-1; TRBD1 matches at 10 bases. Germline-derived CDR1 and CDR2 are LNHDA and SQIVND (reference sequence). V lost 6 bases and J lost 2; bases outside the gene matches: 1. The CDR3 is 14 amino acids. This CDR3 is CASRGQGTYNEQFF. In DNA form, the CDR3 reads TGTGCCAGTAGGGGACAGGGGACCTACAATGAGCAGTTCTTC. Together with reference TRBV19 and TRBJ2-1, the CDR3 gives the full variable domain: DGGITQSPKYLFRKEGQNVTLSCEQNLNHDAMYWYRQDPGQGLRLIYYSQIVNDFQKGDIAEGYSVSREKKESFPLTVTSAQKNPTAFYLCASRGQGTYNEQFFGPGTRLTVL.

CDR3 sequence (DNA): TGTGCCAGCAGCCACAAAGACAGGGTTCGCACAGATACGCAGTATTTT. Its protein product is CASSHKDRVRTDTQYF. The chain couples TRBV14 to TRBJ2-3; 7 bases match TRBD1. The CDR3 has 16 amino acids. V shed 3 bases, J shed 1 base, and the junction held 7 bases outside the gene matches. Germline CDR1 is SGHDN and CDR2 is FVKESK.